A selection of T cell receptor beta chains follows, all from one sample in a study of identical twins. TCRdb reprocessed the 5' RACE reads via MiXCR and lists one record per CDR3 protein. The data contain 1.5 million to 2 million distinct CDR3 sequences, about 30% of them singletons. Input material: cord blood. The receptors shown here come from a newborn girl in good health. Both conserved end residues are trimmed from each CDR3.

TRBJ1-1 | TRBV28 | ASSSGTGGWTEAF
TRBJ2-1 | TRBV15 | ATSRDSIAGNHNEQF
TRBJ1-2 | TRBV10-3 | AISGGETGIRNGYT
TRBJ2-5 | TRBV7-2 | ASSGRPETQY
TRBJ2-3 | TRBV18 | ASSSWTGSSDTQY
TRBJ2-1 | TRBV5-1 | ASSLSVTYNEQF
TRBJ2-7 | TRBV10-3 | AISVPLAGGPHEQY
TRBJ2-5 | TRBV5-6 | ASSLREFEQY
TRBJ2-3 | TRBV12-3/TRBV12-4 | ASSFRQGARDTQY
TRBJ1-2 | TRBV27 | ASSFGGLAGYT
TRBJ1-1 | TRBV6-5 | ASRTGQGAEAF
TRBJ1-1 | TRBV12-3/TRBV12-4 | ASSSGGNTEAF
TRBJ2-3 | TRBV2 | ASSEDRGRGTDTQY
TRBJ1-5 | TRBV11-2 | ASSPHLGAQPQH
- | TRBV27 | ASRPGLALDEQY
TRBJ2-7 | TRBV2 | ASSEGPLLAGRYEQY
TRBJ1-1 | TRBV18 | ASSPLDRTNTEAF
TRBJ2-3 | TRBV12-3/TRBV12-4 | ASSLSGMRADMQY
TRBJ2-1 | TRBV7-2 | ASTLGGDVSYNEQF
TRBJ2-1 | TRBV27 | ASSFFQGANNEQF
TRBJ2-1 | TRBV6-5 | ASSSAQEYNEQF
TRBJ2-1 | TRBV10-3 | AISRGSISYNEQF
TRBJ1-5 | TRBV20-1 | SAQTPRGSSNQPQH
TRBJ2-7 | TRBV20-1 | SAKRAGGLHEQY
TRBJ2-7 | TRBV7-9 | ASSLGTSGYSSYEQY
TRBJ1-1 | TRBV20-1 | SARREGRGNTEAF
TRBJ1-2 | TRBV20-1 | SAILRVGHHYGYT
TRBJ1-6 | TRBV27 | ASSLSRGNSPLH
TRBJ2-1 | TRBV27 | ASSPRRTLQTYNEQF
TRBJ2-3 | TRBV7-2 | ASSLWGRADTQY
TRBJ2-5 | TRBV9 | AGSEGSGRLQETQY
TRBJ2-3 | TRBV27 | ASSLSLLPSTDTQY
TRBJ2-5 | TRBV5-1 | ASRTSGGHNEQY
TRBJ2-5 | TRBV20-1 | SASRGHQETQY
TRBJ2-3 | TRBV4-1 | ASSRGTSGGSTDTQY
- | TRBV5-1 | ASSLPRGSYLYEQY
TRBJ2-7 | TRBV4-2 | ASSPRASGGFSYEQY
TRBJ1-1 | TRBV4-1 | ASSQYRGRFTEAF
TRBJ2-3 | TRBV6-1 | ASSERGPGTDTQY
TRBJ2-1 | TRBV12-5 | ASGLVPGPDTYNEQF
TRBJ1-2 | TRBV14 | ASSQDLQYYGYT
TRBJ1-5 | TRBV3-1 | ASSQTRGRNQPQH
TRBJ2-7 | TRBV4-2 | ASSHQSSGGSYEQY
TRBJ2-1 | TRBV20-1 | SAGDHSYNGQF
TRBJ1-4 | TRBV5-6 | ASSSTAQGTNEKLF
TRBJ1-2 | TRBV18 | ASSLRGISNGYT
TRBJ1-4 | TRBV20-1 | SAIRETNEKLF
TRBJ2-2 | TRBV12-3/TRBV12-4 | ASSLPSGVGEQF
TRBJ2-5 | TRBV20-1 | SANIRVGETQY
TRBJ2-3 | TRBV5-5 | ASSNRQDVEY
TRBJ1-6 | TRBV10-3 | AISELRTGSYNSPLH